Listed here are 10 T cell receptor beta chains from one sample, sequenced in a study of control samples from healthy donors and cancer patients. Using immunoSEQ multiplex PCR, the repertoire was profiled, and TCRdb retains in-frame clones only, with some absent. The sample consists of fewer than 200,000 clones, nearly 96% of them appearing once. Sequenced input: blood. The receptors derive from a woman under 40 in good health.

The chain uses TRBV7-2 and TRBJ1-1; D is uncertain. The CDR3 is made up of 11 amino acids. V lost 3 bases and J lost 4, with 3 bases in between. CDR1 SGHTA and CDR2 FQGNSA come from the germline V gene. CDR3 protein: CASSFVTEAFF. The DNA for the CDR3 is TGTGCCAGCAGCTTCGTCACTGAAGCTTTCTTT.

The chain employs TRBV5-6 and TRBJ1-2; possibly TRBD1 for D (6 bases). CDR3 length equals 14 residues. V lost 4 bases and J lost 6, with 16 bases in between. CDR1 and CDR2 from the germline V gene are SGHDT and YYEEEE. The CDR3: CASSRLLGADGYTF. CDR3 coding DNA: TGTGCCAGCAGCCGTTTGTTGGGGGCGGATGGCTACACCTTC.

This chain uses TRBV19 with TRBJ1-1; the D gene is possibly TRBD1 (6 bases). Germline V gene sequence: CDR1 LNHDA, CDR2 SQIVND (reference sequence). This CDR3 is 13 amino acids long. The V end was cut by 3 bases, the J end by 8 bases, with 13 bases between. The CDR3, as DNA: TGTGCCAGTAGTATGGGGGAGGGGACAGAAGCTTTCTTT. Its translation is CASSMGEGTEAFF.

The chain recombines TRBV7-9 with TRBJ1-6; D remains unclear. The CDR3 extends over 18 amino acids. V lost 1 base and J 0 bases, leaving 13 bases between the germline ends. CDR1 SEHNR and CDR2 FQNEAQ come from the germline V gene (reference sequence). The CDR3 loop is CASSLESQSSSYNSPLHF. The CDR3 DNA is TGTGCCAGCAGCTTAGAATCCCAGAGTAGCTCCTATAATTCACCCCTCCACTTT.

A single count supports this clone. V gene TRBV19 combines with J gene TRBJ1-1; D gene unclear. CDR1 and CDR2 from the germline V gene are LNHDA and SQIVND (reference sequence). V was pared by 8 bases and J by 1 base, with 14 bases between. The CDR3 extends over 14 amino acids. This CDR3 reads CASQGRYENTEAFF. The CDR3 nucleotides read TGTGCCAGTCAAGGGCGCTACGAGAACACTGAAGCTTTCTTT.

As for this clone: At one boundary the junction diverges from the germline segment, which might be a read error. The chain is built from TRBV6-1 and TRBJ2-4; no firm D call. The V gene's germline CDR1 is MNHNS and CDR2 SASEGT. The CDR3 runs 13 residues. The CDR3: CASSDLLSGRGIF. CDR3 DNA: TGTGCCAGCAGTGACCTGCTTTCTGGGCGCGGAATCTTC.

This chain links TRBV7-6 with TRBJ2-7; 7 positions agree with TRBD1. The CDR3 runs 16 residues. The germline gives CDR1 SGHVS, CDR2 FNYEAQ. V lost 6 bases, J lost 0 bases, and 11 bases stayed unmatched. The CDR3: CASSQRTGETSYEQYF. Here the CDR3 DNA reads TGTGCCAGCAGTCAACGGACAGGCGAGACCTCCTACGAGCAGTACTTC.

Comments on this clone: Other DNA sequences in this sample translate to the same CDR3. The J gene is TRBJ1-2, the V gene TRBV5-1, with TRBD1 matching 7 bases. This CDR3 region has 15 residues. V trimming: 4 bases; J trimming: 5 bases; junction bases outside the gene matches: 11. The germline gives CDR1 SGHRS, CDR2 YFSETQ. Here the CDR3 DNA reads TGCGCCAGCAGCCCGAGGGCAGGGGGTCGGTATGGCTACACCTTC. Protein product: CASSPRAGGRYGYTF.

This chain joins TRBV5-4 and TRBJ1-3; D is possibly TRBD1 (6 bases). Between the trimmed V and J ends, which lost 1 base and 0 bases, there was a span of 8 bases. CDR1 SGHNT and CDR2 YYREEE come from the germline V gene (reference sequence). This CDR3 is built from 15 residues. CDR3 in DNA: TGTGCCAGCAGCTTGTCACAGGGCTCTGGAAACACCATATATTTT. It translates to CASSLSQGSGNTIYF.

This clone was seen once. The V and J genes are TRBV4-1 and TRBJ1-4, with 7 bases that match TRBD1. CDR3 length equals 14 residues. The germline V gene has CDR1 MGHRA and CDR2 YSYEKL. Trimming took 1 base from V and 8 from J; bases not matched to a gene: 4. The CDR3, as DNA: TGCGCCAGCAGCCAAGTGGACAGGAGGGAAAAACTGTTTTTT. This encodes CASSQVDRREKLFF.